What follows is one T cell receptor (beta chain) and its context. Its target is unknown. This entry is derived from a study of PD-1 blockade in classical Hodgkin lymphoma. Sequenced by immunoSEQ multiplex PCR; TCRdb stores in-frame clones only, minus some. Of around 35,000 clones detected, around 88% appear once; the ten largest clones hold roughly 7.7%. Study-wide results and limits: Differences between repertoires have undefined causes, possibly disease activity or prior therapy. For complete responders, baseline diversity was comparable to that of newly diagnosed patients. Patients excluded were those beginning nivolumab under 1 year after ASCT.

All trial patients relapsed after autologous stem cell transplantation. Complete response, partial response or progressive disease was recorded as best response. The J segment lost 8 bases and the V segment lost 3 bases, leaving 6 bases of the junction unmatched. The germline gives CDR1 SGHAT, CDR2 FQNNGV. There are 14 residues in the CDR3. Here the sequenced sample was peripheral blood mononuclear cells (PBMCs), taken before the second cycle of nivolumab. The chain has TRBV11-2 and TRBJ2-4; 8 bases align to TRBD1. The clonotype comes from a human donor with classical Hodgkin lymphoma. The CDR3 DNA sequence: TGTGCCAGCAGCTTGGGGACAGGAGGTTACATTCAGTACTTC. It codes for CASSLGTGGYIQYF.